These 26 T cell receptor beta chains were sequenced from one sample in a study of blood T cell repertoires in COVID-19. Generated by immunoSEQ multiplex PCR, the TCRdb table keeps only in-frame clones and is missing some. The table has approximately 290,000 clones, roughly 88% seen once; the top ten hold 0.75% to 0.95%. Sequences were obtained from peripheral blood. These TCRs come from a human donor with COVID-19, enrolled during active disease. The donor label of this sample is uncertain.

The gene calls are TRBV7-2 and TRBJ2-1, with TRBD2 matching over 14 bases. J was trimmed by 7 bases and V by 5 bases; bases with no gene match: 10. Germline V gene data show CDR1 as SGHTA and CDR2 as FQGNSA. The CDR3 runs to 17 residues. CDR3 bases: TGTGCCAGCAGCCCCTACGGGACTAGCGGGAGTAAAAATGAGCAGTTCTTC. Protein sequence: CASSPYGTSGSKNEQFF.

The CDR3 nucleotides are TGTGCCAGCCCGCCCGGCGGCCCGATGACTGGGGCCAACGTCCTGACTTTC. It codes for CASPPGGPMTGANVLTF. The chain couples TRBV18 to TRBJ2-6; D is unclear. V lost 8 bases to trimming and J lost 2 bases, with 19 bases between them. Looked up from germline, CDR1 is KGHSH and CDR2 is LQKENI. This CDR3 is 17 amino acids long.

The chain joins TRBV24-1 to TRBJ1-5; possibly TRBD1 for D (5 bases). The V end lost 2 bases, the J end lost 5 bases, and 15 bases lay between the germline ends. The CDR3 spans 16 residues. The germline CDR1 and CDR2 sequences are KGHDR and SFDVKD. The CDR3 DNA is TGTGCCACCAGTGATTCCCGGGGGGACCCCCATCAGCCCCAGCATTTT. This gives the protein CATSDSRGDPHQPQHF.

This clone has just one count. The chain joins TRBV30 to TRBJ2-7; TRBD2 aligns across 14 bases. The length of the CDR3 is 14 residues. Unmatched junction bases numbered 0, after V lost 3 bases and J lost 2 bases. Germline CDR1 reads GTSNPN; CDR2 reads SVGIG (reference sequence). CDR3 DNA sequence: TGTGCCTGGAGGGGACTAGCGGGGGCCTACGAGCAGTACTTC. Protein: CAWRGLAGAYEQYF.

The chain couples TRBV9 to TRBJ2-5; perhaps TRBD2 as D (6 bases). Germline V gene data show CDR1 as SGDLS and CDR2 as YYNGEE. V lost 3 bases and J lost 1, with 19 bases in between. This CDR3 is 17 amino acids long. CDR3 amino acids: CASSAPRAEGLQETQYF. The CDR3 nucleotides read TGTGCCAGCAGCGCCCCCCGCGCGGAGGGCCTCCAAGAGACCCAGTACTTC.

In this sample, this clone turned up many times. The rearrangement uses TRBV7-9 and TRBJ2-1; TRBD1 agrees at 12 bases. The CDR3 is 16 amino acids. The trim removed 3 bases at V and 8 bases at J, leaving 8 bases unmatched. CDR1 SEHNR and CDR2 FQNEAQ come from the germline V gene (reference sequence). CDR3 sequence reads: CASSFFPGTGGDEQFF. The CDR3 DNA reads TGTGCCAGCAGCTTTTTCCCCGGGACAGGGGGCGATGAGCAGTTCTTC.

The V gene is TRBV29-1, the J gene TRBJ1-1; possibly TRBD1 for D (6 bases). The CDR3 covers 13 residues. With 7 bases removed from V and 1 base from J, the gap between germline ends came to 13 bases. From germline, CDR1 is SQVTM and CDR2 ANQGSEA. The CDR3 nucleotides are TGCAGCGCTCGGCACAGGGAGAACACTGAAGCTTTCTTT. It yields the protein CSARHRENTEAFF.

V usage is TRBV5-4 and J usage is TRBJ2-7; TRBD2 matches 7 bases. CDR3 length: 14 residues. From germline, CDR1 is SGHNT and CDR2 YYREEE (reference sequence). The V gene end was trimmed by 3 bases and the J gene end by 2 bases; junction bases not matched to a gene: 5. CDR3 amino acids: CASSWGGIAYEQYF. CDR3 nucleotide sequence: TGTGCCAGCAGCTGGGGGGGTATCGCCTACGAGCAGTACTTC.

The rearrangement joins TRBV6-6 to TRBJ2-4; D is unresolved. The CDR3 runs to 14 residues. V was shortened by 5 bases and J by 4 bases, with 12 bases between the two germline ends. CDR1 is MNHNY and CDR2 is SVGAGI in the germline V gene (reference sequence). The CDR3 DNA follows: TGTGCCAGCAGTGTCGACACTCAAAAAAACATTCAGTACTTC. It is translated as CASSVDTQKNIQYF.

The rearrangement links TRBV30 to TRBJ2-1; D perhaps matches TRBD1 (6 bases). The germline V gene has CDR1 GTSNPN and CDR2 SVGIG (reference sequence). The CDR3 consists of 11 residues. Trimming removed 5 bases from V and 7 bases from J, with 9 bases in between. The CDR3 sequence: CAWHRVNEQFF. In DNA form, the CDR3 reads TGTGCCTGGCACAGGGTAAATGAGCAGTTCTTC.

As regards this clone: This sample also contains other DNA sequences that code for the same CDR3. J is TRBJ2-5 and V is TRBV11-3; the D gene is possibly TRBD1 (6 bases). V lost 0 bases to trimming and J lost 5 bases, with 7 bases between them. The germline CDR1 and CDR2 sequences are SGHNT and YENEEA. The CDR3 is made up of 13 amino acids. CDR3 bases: TGTGCCAGCAGCTTAGAAGGGGGTGAGACCCAGTACTTC. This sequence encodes CASSLEGGETQYF.

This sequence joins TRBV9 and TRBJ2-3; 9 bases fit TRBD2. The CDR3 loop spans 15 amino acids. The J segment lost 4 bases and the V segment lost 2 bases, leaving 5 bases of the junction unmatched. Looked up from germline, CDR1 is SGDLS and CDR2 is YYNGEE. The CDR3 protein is CASSVRLAGADTQYF. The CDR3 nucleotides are TGTGCCAGCAGCGTGCGGTTAGCGGGAGCAGATACGCAGTATTTT. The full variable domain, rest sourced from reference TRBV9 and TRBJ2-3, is DSGVTQTPKHLITATGQRVTLRCSPRSGDLSVYWYQQSLDQGLQFLIQYYNGEERAKGNILERFSAQQFPDLHSELNLSSLELGDSALYFCASSVRLAGADTQYFGPGTRLTVL.

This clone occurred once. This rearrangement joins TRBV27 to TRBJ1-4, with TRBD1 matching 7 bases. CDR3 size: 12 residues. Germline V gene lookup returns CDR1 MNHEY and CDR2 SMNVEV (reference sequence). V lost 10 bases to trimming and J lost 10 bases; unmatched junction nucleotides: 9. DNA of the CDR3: TGTGCCACCCGGGCCCCAGGGGGAAAACTGTTTTTT. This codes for CATRAPGGKLFF.

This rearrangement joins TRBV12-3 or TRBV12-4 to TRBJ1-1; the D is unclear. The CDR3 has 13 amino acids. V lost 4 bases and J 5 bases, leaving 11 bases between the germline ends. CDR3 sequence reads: CASSSLRRTEAFF. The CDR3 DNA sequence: TGTGCCAGCAGTTCCCTTCGGAGGACTGAAGCTTTCTTT.

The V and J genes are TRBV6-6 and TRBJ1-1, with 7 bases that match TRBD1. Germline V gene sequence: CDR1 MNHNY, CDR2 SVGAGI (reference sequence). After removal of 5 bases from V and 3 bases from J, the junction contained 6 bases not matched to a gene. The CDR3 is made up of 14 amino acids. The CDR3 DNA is TGTGCCAGCAGTACTTACAGGGGAGACACTGAAGCTTTCTTT. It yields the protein CASSTYRGDTEAFF.

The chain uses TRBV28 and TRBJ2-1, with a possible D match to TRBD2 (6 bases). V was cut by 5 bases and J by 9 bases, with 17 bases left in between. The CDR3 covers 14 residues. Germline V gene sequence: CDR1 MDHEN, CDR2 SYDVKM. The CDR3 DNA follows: TGTGCCAGCAGTCAATCCAACTTGGGGGGTGAGCAGTTCTTC. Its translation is CASSQSNLGGEQFF.

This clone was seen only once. As DNA, the CDR3 is TGTGCCAGCAGTTACAGCCAGGATAGGACAGATACGCAGTATTTT. This translates into CASSYSQDRTDTQYF. The chain links TRBV6-6 to TRBJ2-3; D is unclear. The CDR3 spans 15 residues. V lost 2 bases, J lost 3 bases, and 12 bases lay in between. Germline CDR1 and CDR2: MNHNY and SVGAGI (reference sequence).

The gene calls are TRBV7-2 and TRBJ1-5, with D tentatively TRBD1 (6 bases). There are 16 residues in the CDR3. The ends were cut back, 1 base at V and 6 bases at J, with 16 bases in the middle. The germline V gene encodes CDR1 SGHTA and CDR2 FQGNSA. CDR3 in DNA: TGTGCCAGCAGCTTAGACTACAGGGCCAGGGTTCAGCCCCAGCATTTT. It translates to CASSLDYRARVQPQHF.

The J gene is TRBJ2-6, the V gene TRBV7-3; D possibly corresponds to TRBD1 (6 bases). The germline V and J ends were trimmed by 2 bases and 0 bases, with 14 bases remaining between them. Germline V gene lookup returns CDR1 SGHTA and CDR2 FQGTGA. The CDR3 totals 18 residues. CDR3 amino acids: CASSLRTARYSGANVLTF. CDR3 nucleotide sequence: TGTGCCAGCAGCTTACGGACAGCCCGTTACTCTGGGGCCAACGTCCTGACTTTC.

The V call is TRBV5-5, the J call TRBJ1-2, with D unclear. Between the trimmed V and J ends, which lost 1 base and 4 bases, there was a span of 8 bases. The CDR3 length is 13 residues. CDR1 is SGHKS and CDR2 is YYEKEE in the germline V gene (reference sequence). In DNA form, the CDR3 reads TGTGCCAGCAGCTTGTACGGGAGCTATGGCTACACCTTC. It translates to CASSLYGSYGYTF.

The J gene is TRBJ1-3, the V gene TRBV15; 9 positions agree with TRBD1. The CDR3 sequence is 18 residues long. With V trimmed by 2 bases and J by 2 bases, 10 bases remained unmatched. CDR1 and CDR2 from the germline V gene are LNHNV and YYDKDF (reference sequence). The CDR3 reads CATSRPSRQGVPGNTIYF. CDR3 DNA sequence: TGTGCCACCAGCAGACCCTCTCGACAGGGGGTACCTGGAAACACCATATATTTT.

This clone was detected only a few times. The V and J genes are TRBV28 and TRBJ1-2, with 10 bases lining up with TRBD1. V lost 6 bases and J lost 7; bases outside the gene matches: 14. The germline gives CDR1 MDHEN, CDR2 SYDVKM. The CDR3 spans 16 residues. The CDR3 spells CASRPSTGGGVGGYTF. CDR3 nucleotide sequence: TGTGCCAGCAGACCCTCGACAGGGGGCGGCGTGGGTGGCTACACCTTC.

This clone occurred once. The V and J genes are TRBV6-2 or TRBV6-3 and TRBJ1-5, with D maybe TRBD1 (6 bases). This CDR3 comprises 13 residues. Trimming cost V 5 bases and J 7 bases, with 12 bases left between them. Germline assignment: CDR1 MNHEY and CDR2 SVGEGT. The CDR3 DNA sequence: TGTGCCAGCAGTCCCGGGAGGGGGCAGCCCCAGCATTTT. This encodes CASSPGRGQPQHF.

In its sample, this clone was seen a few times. The CDR3 protein is CASSYPEATEAFF. CDR3 coding DNA: TGTGCCAGCAGCTACCCGGAGGCCACTGAAGCTTTCTTT. J is TRBJ1-1 and V is TRBV7-8; D is unclear. Trimming left V 4 bases short and J 4 bases short, with 10 bases between. The CDR3 contains 13 residues. Per the germline V gene, CDR1 is SGHVS and CDR2 is FQNEAQ.

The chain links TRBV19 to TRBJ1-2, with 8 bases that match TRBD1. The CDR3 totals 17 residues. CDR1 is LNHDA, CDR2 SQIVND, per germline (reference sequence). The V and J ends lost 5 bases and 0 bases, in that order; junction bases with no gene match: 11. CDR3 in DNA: TGTGCCAGTAGTGACTACCGGGACAGGCTTTCTAACTATGGCTACACCTTC. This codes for CASSDYRDRLSNYGYTF.

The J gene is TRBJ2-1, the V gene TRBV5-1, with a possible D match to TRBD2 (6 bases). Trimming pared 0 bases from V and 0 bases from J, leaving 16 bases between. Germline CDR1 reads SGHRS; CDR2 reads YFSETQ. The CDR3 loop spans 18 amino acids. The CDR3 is CASSLGASAMSSYNEQFF. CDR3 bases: TGCGCCAGCAGCTTGGGGGCTAGCGCGATGAGCTCCTACAATGAGCAGTTCTTC.